This entry lists 14 T cell receptor beta chains sequenced from one sample in a study of blood T cells in healthy people across ages. Using a J-beta primer mix together with a sample-barcoded 5' primer, a second PCR was run for roughly 6 to 11 cycles. Via MiXCR, TCRdb re-called the 5' RACE reads, giving one row per CDR3 protein. Altogether 1.5 million or so distinct CDR3 sequences are present, 40% to 45% being singletons, with the ten largest covering approximately 4.1%. The sequenced material came from blood. These receptors were taken from a woman between 18 and 30 years old in good health.

This clonotype was counted a few times. The chain couples TRBV7-8 to TRBJ2-3; no firm D call. CDR3 length: 14 residues. In germline, CDR1 is SGHVS, CDR2 FQNEAQ. The germline V and J ends were trimmed by 1 base and 7 bases, with 12 bases remaining between them. The CDR3 loop reads CASSLGRIGHTQYF. The CDR3 DNA reads as TGTGCCAGCAGCTTAGGCAGGATTGGGCATACGCAGTATTTT.

CDR3 DNA sequence: TGCAGCGTTGAACAGGAGGCCCAAGAGACCCAGTACTTC. Its translation: CSVEQEAQETQYF. This rearrangement joins TRBV29-1 to TRBJ2-5; tentative D call: TRBD2 (5 bases). The V gene lost 2 bases and the J gene lost 1 base, with 8 bases spanning the gap. The CDR3 length is 13 residues. The germline gives CDR1 SQVTM, CDR2 ANQGSEA.

The rearrangement joins TRBV7-2 to TRBJ2-1; D gene unclear. The assigned J gene may be wrong: the sequence end matches TRBJ2-7 better. Germline CDR1 is SGHTA and CDR2 is FQGNSA. The CDR3 consists of 15 residues. This CDR3 is CASSLAGSPYNEQYF. CDR3 in DNA: TGTGCCAGCAGCTTAGCGGGCAGCCCCTACAATGAGCAGTACTTC.

This chain links TRBV2 with TRBJ1-1; 7 bases agree with TRBD1. The trim removed 6 bases at V and 4 bases at J, leaving 11 bases unmatched. Germline CDR1 reads SNHLY; CDR2 reads FYNNEI. The CDR3 runs 15 residues. The chain's CDR3 is CASSFQGQRGTEAFF. CDR3 DNA sequence: TGTGCCAGCAGCTTTCAGGGACAGAGGGGCACTGAAGCTTTCTTT.

This clonotype was seen more than once but under ten times. It is unclear where the CDR3 begins or ends on the DNA, so no DNA is shown, and the CDR3 is as TCRdb lists it. V and J are TRBV4-3 and TRBJ2-6; the table gives TRBD1 as D, unverified against the DNA. The CDR3 comprises 16 residues, both ends counted. The V gene's germline CDR1 is LGHNA and CDR2 YSLEER. CDR3 residues: CASSQDWGMGANVMTF.

The rearrangement uses TRBV29-1 and TRBJ1-1; possible D gene TRBD1, 5 bases. The germline V gene has CDR1 SQVTM and CDR2 ANQGSEA. The CDR3 loop spans 11 amino acids. Written as DNA, the CDR3 is TGCAGGGCGGGGCCGAACACTGAAGCTTTCTTT. Encoded protein: CRAGPNTEAFF.

The V and J genes are TRBV19 and TRBJ2-7; 8 bases map to TRBD1. After removal of 7 bases from V and 8 bases from J, the junction contained 10 bases not matched to a gene. The CDR3 covers 13 residues. Germline CDR1 reads LNHDA; CDR2 reads SQIVND (reference sequence). The CDR3 is CASTPNRGRKQYF. CDR3 in DNA: TGTGCCAGTACCCCCAACAGGGGGAGAAAGCAGTACTTC.

The J gene is TRBJ2-1, the V gene TRBV7-2; D might be TRBD1 (6 bases). The J call may be faulty, since TRBJ2-7 better matches the DNA end. This CDR3 has 16 residues. The germline V gene encodes CDR1 SGHTA and CDR2 FQGNSA. The chain's CDR3 is CASSQRTQGTYNEQYF. Written as DNA, the CDR3 is TGTGCCAGCAGCCAACGGACACAGGGCACCTACAATGAGCAGTACTTC.

V and J are TRBV29-1 and TRBJ2-2; 7 nucleotides agree with TRBD1. The V gene's germline CDR1 is SQVTM and CDR2 ANQGSEA. There are 14 residues in the CDR3. V shed 0 bases and J 5 bases; nucleotides not matched to a gene: 3. CDR3: CSVEDQQGTGELFF. CDR3 nucleotides: TGCAGCGTTGAAGATCAACAGGGGACCGGGGAGCTGTTTTTT.

This chain joins TRBV12-3 or TRBV12-4 and TRBJ2-3, with 9 bases matching TRBD2. The CDR3 is 16 residues long. Trimming took 5 bases from V and 6 from J; bases not matched to a gene: 12. The chain's CDR3 is CASSPPGGGAFDTQYF. DNA for the CDR3: TGTGCCAGCAGTCCCCCTGGCGGGGGGGCCTTTGATACGCAGTATTTT.

The V gene is TRBV11-2, the J gene TRBJ2-1; TRBD1 might be the D (5 bases). The germline V gene has CDR1 SGHAT and CDR2 FQNNGV. V lost 6 bases and J lost 5, with 17 bases in between. This CDR3 contains 15 residues. In DNA form, the CDR3 reads TGTGCCAGCAGACCACTGGACAAACCGAACAATGAGCAGTTCTTC. This encodes CASRPLDKPNNEQFF.

The chain combines TRBV11-2 with TRBJ2-1; D is unclear. Germline-derived CDR1 and CDR2 are SGHAT and FQNNGV. The CDR3 has 15 residues. V gave up 6 bases and J gave up 1 base, with 13 bases separating them. CDR3: CASRPLRLSYNEQFF. CDR3 coding DNA: TGTGCCAGCAGGCCGTTGCGCTTATCCTACAATGAGCAGTTCTTC.

This clonotype has only a few counts. The chain uses TRBV7-8 and TRBJ1-4; D might be TRBD1 (6 bases). V lost 5 bases to trimming and J lost 7 bases, with 32 bases between them. The V gene's germline CDR1 is SGHVS and CDR2 FQNEAQ. The CDR3 consists of 20 residues. The CDR3 sequence is CASSPINPRPGQAQSEKLFF. The CDR3 region has the DNA TGTGCCAGCAGCCCGATAAACCCCCGACCGGGACAAGCCCAGAGTGAAAAACTGTTTTTT.

V and J are TRBV2 and TRBJ1-5, with TRBD1 matching over 8 bases. Trimming removed 1 base from V and 6 bases from J; junction bases left unmatched: 2. CDR3 length: 14 amino acids. Germline values: CDR1 SNHLY, CDR2 FYNNEI. The CDR3 reads CASSEEGQVQPQHF. As DNA, the CDR3 is TGTGCCAGCAGTGAAGAGGGACAGGTTCAGCCCCAGCATTTT. The variable domain in full, completed from reference TRBV2 and TRBJ1-5, reads EPEVTQTPSHQVTQMGQEVILRCVPISNHLYFYWYRQILGQKVEFLVSFYNNEISEKSEIFDDQFSVERPDGSNFTLKIRSTKLEDSAMYFCASSEEGQVQPQHFGDGTRLSIL.